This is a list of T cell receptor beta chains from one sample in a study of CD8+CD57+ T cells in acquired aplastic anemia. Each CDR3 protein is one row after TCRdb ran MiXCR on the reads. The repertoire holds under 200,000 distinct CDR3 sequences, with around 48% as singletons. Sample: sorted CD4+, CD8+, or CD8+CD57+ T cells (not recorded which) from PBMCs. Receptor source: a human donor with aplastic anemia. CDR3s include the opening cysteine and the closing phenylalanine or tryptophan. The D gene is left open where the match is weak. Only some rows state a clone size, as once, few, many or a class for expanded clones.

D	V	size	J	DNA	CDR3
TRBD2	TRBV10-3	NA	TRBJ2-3	TGTGCCATCAGTCCGGGACTAGTAATAGATACGCAGTATTTT	CAISPGLVIDTQYF
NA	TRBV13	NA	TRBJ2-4	TGTGCCAGCAGCTCCTTAATAGCCAAAAACATTCAGTACTTC	CASSSLIAKNIQYF
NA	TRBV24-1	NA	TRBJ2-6	TGTGCCACCAGTGATCCTGCCGGGGTTGGGGCCAACGTCCTGACTTTC	CATSDPAGVGANVLTF
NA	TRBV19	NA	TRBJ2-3	TGTGCCAGTAGAGGACGGAGCACAGACACGCAGTATTTT	CASRGRSTDTQYF
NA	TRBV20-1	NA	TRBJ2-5	TGCAGTGCCTCACGACTAGTGGGAGTCGGTGAGACCCAGTACTTC	CSASRLVGVGETQYF
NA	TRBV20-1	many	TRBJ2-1	TGCAGTGCTAGGCCCAGTAGGGGGGCGGACGATGAGCAGTTCTTC	CSARPSRGADDEQFF
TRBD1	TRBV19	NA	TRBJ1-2	TGTGCAGTAGTCCACCGACAGGGAGCTAGCTATGGCTACACCTTC	CAVVHRQGASYGYTF
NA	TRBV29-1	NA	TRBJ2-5	TGCAGCGTGGACACAGGGCCTCAAGAGACCCAGTACTTC	CSVDTGPQETQYF
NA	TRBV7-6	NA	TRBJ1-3	TGTGCCAGCAGCTCAGAAGGGTATCCAGGAAACACCATATATTTT	CASSSEGYPGNTIYF
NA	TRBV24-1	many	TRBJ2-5	TGTGCCACCAGTGATCCTACCCCGGAGAGGGAGACCCAGTACTTC	CATSDPTPERETQYF
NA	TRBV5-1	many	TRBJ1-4	TGCGCCAGCACTCGGACAAAACTGTTTTTT	CASTRTKLFF
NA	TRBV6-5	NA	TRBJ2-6	TGTGCCAGCAGTTACTCGGTCTACTCTGGGGCCAACGTCCTGACTTTC	CASSYSVYSGANVLTF
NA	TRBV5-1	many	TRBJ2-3	TGCGCCAGCAGCCCTACTGGAATCACAGATACGCAGTATTTT	CASSPTGITDTQYF
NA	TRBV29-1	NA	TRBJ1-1	TGCAGCGTTGAAAAGGTTCTCATGAACACTGAAGCTTTCTTT	CSVEKVLMNTEAFF
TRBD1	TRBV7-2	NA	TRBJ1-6	TGTGCCAGCACGACACAGGGGTCAGTCCTCCACTTT	CASTTQGSVLHF
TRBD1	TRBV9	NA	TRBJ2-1	TGTGCCAGCAGCGATCGACAGGGATACTACAATGAGCAGTTCTTC	CASSDRQGYYNEQFF
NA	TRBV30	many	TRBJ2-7	TGTGCCTGGAGCGGACTGAGCTCCTACGAGCAGTACTTC	CAWSGLSSYEQYF
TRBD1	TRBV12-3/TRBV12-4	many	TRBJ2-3	TGTGCCAGCGGGACAGTTCTTTGGGATACGCAGTATTTT	CASGTVLWDTQYF
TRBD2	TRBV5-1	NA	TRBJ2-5	TGCGCCAGCAGCCCCGGGACTAGCGGGACGGGGGAGACCCAGTACTTC	CASSPGTSGTGETQYF
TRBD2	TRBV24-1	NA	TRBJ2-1	TGTGCCACCAGTGATCTGACTAGCGGGAGTGCGGATGAGCAGTTCTTC	CATSDLTSGSADEQFF
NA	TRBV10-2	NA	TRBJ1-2	TGCGCCAGCAGTGTGGGGCCAGGGGCAAACTATGGCTACACCTTC	CASSVGPGANYGYTF
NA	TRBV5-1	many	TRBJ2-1	TGCGCCAGCAGCCTAACACCCTCCTACAATGAGCAGTTCTTC	CASSLTPSYNEQFF
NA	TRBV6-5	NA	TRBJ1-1	TGTGCCAGCAGTTACGGTGGGCATGAAGCTTTCTTT	CASSYGGHEAFF
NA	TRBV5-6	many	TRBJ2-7	TGTGCCAGCAGCTTGAAAAGGGTGTACGAGCAGTACTTC	CASSLKRVYEQYF
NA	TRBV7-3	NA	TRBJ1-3	TGTGCCAGCAGCTTAACGGTGAACACCATATATTTT	CASSLTVNTIYF
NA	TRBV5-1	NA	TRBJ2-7	TGCGCCAGCAGCCCCCCGGACAATTCCTACGAGCAGTACTTC	CASSPPDNSYEQYF
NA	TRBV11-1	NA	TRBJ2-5	TGTGCCAGCACCCAGGCGGGGGCAGGGGGGTACCAAGAGACCCAGTACTTC	CASTQAGAGGYQETQYF
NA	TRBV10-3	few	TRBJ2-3	TGTGCCATCAGTGTCAGGGAGACAGATACGCAGTATTTT	CAISVRETDTQYF
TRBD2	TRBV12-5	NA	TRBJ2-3	TGTGCTAGTGGTTTGCTAGCGGGAGGGGAGACAGATACGCAGTATTTT	CASGLLAGGETDTQYF
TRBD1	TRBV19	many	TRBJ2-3	TGTGCCAGTAGTATACGGACAGGACCCGAAGATACGCAGTATTTT	CASSIRTGPEDTQYF
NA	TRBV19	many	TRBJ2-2	TGTGCCAGTACCAGGAGGTCGGGTCCCGGGGAGCTGTTTTTT	CASTRRSGPGELFF
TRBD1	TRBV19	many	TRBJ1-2	TGTGCCAGCCCTTTTACCAGGGACAGGGGTCCCACCTTC	CASPFTRDRGPTF
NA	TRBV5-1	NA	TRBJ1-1	TGCGCCAGCAGCTTGGCCGAGGGGGGAGTGAACACTGAAGCTTTCTTT	CASSLAEGGVNTEAFF
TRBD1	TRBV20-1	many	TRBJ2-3	TGCAGTGCTAGAACAATTATCCCCACAGGGGGCACAGATACGCAGTATTTT	CSARTIIPTGGTDTQYF
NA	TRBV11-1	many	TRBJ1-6	TGTGCCAGCAGCCGACTCGCCCAGGATTCACCCCTCCACTTT	CASSRLAQDSPLHF
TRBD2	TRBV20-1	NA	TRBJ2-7	TGCAGTGCCCTGAGCGGGGGGCTCTACGAGCAGTACTTC	CSALSGGLYEQYF
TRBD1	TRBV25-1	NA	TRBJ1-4	TGTGCCAGCACATCCGGACAGGGGGAAAAACTGTTTTTT	CASTSGQGEKLFF
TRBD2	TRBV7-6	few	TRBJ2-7	TGTGCCAGCAGCCCCGCGGCTAGCGGGAGCTACGAGCAGTACTTC	CASSPAASGSYEQYF
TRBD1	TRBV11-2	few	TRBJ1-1	TGTGCCAGCAGCGTGACAGGGTCTAACACTGAAGCTTTCTTT	CASSVTGSNTEAFF
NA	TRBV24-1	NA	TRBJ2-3	TGTGCCACCAGTGACCGCCCGGGTACGCAGTATTTT	CATSDRPGTQYF
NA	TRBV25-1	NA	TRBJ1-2	TGTGCCAGCAGCCGTCGGGGGGGCTATGGCTACACCTTC	CASSRRGGYGYTF
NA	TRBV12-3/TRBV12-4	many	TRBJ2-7	TGTGCCAGCAGAAAAACCGGGGATACCTACGAGCAGTACTTC	CASRKTGDTYEQYF
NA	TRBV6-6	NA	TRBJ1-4	TGTGCCAGCAGTTACTCGAACGAAAAACTGTTTTTT	CASSYSNEKLFF
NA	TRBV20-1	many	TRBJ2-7	TGCAGTGGCACCGACGGTCACGAGCAGTACTTC	CSGTDGHEQYF
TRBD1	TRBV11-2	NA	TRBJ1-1	TGTGCCAGCACCGACAGGGTGGTGACTGAAGCTTTCTTT	CASTDRVVTEAFF
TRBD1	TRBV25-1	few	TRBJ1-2	TGTGCCAGCAGAGAACAGGGGGCGCGAAGCTATGGCTACACCTTC	CASREQGARSYGYTF
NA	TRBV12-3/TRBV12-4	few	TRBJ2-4	TGTGCCAGCAGTTTAAGGGGGACGGGAGCCAAAAACATTCAGTACTTC	CASSLRGTGAKNIQYF
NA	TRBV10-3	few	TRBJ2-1	TGTGCCATCAGTCGTCCGGGACCGACCTACAATGAGCAGTTCTTC	CAISRPGPTYNEQFF
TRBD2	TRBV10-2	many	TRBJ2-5	TGCGCCAGCAAACTCCAAGCGGGGCCAAAAGAGACCCAGTACTTC	CASKLQAGPKETQYF
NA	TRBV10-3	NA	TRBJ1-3	TGTGCCATCAGCCCTAGACGGACAGAGGGGCCTGGAAACACCATATATTTT	CAISPRRTEGPGNTIYF
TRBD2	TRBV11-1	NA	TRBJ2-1	TGTGCCAGCAGCCCACGGTCGGTGGGCGCCGGGGGGAATGAGCAGTTCTTC	CASSPRSVGAGGNEQFF
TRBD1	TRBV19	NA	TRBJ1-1	TGTGCCAGTAGTATTGGGGGGGGACAGACGGCTTTCTTT	CASSIGGGQTAFF
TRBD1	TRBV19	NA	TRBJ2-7	TGTGCCAGTAGTCCTGGACAGGGGAAGAAGTACGAGCAGTACTTC	CASSPGQGKKYEQYF
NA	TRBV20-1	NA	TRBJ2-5	TGCAGTGCTTTGAAAGAGACCCAGTACTTC	CSALKETQYF
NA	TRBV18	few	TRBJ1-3	TGTGCCAGCTCACCACTCGGACAGCTATCTGGAAACACCATATATTTT	CASSPLGQLSGNTIYF
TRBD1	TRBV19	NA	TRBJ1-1	TGTGCCAGTGGGGGACAGGGATTCACTGAAGCTTTCTTT	CASGGQGFTEAFF